These T cell receptor beta chains were read from a single sample in a study of monozygotic twins with inflammatory bowel disease. TCRdb processed the 5' RACE reads again and assigns one entry to each CDR3 protein, with no DNA. The table for this sample gives about 160,000 distinct CDR3 sequences. The sample consisted of blood. The receptors here all came from a human donor with ulcerative colitis or Crohn's disease, or a healthy co-twin of an affected twin (not recorded which). CDR3s include the opening cysteine and the closing phenylalanine or tryptophan.

>TRBJ2-7|TRBV7-9
CASSRLTAYSYEQYF
>TRBJ2-7|TRBV7-9
CASSPPLAGWYEQYF
>TRBJ2-1|TRBV7-9
CASSSPSNEQFF
>TRBJ2-1|TRBV7-2
CASSQQVSYNEQFF
>TRBJ1-3|TRBV7-2
CASSLEAGSGNTIYF
>TRBJ2-5|TRBV18
CASSPSKGGETQYF
>TRBJ1-5|TRBV15
CATSRGTVWPQHF
>TRBJ1-5|TRBV5-1
CASSPLRGGPGQPQHF
>TRBJ2-5|TRBV5-4
CASSSSGGGKTQYF
>TRBJ2-1|TRBV20-1
CSASVGLAPNEQFF
>TRBJ2-6|TRBV20-1
CSARGGSGANVLTF
>TRBJ2-1|TRBV20-1
CSASDRGPYNEQFF
>TRBJ2-1|TRBV20-1
CSARDGESSYNEQFF
>TRBJ2-1|TRBV12-3/TRBV12-4
CASSLRTGRFF
>TRBJ2-4|TRBV5-1
CASSLGLAGDIQYF
>TRBJ2-3|TRBV6-1
CASSLQGARTDTQYF
>TRBJ2-2|TRBV5-4
CASRWANTGELFF
>TRBJ2-7|TRBV4-2
CASSQDLEREVVYEQYF
>TRBJ2-5|TRBV20-1
CSAQDRVETQYF
>TRBJ2-3|TRBV29-1
CSVLTGEVFWCTQYF
>TRBJ1-1|TRBV5-1
CASSQGGGDTEAFF
>TRBJ2-4|TRBV11-1
CASSLVGGADIQYF
>TRBJ1-2|TRBV2
CASRAGQGGGYTF
>TRBJ1-1|TRBV20-1
CSAPSVRTGPEAFF